This TCR beta chain came from a study of regulatory T cells in long-lasting Graves disease. This clonotype occurred many times. The V and J ends lost 2 bases and 7 bases respectively, with 11 bases between them. In germline, CDR1 is MDHEN, CDR2 SYDVKM. The CDR3 runs 14 residues. Assembly of TCR beta libraries relied on iRepertoire HTBI primers together with Arm-PCR of CDR3 regions. From the multiplex PCR reads, TCRdb called clonotypes with MiXCR, one entry per CDR3 protein. The table records about 400,000 distinct CDR3 sequences, under 25% of them present only once. As to time point: persistent/refractory GD, antithyroid drugs over 5 years with positive TRAb. There was RNA extracted from PBMCs, and the TCR library was made from it. Patients met American Thyroid Association criteria for Graves' disease. Recruitment took place at an endocrinology department in Xi'an, China.

The receptor was derived from a female donor with Graves disease. The starting material was peripheral blood mononuclear cells (PBMCs), obtained when the disease was refractory, from a patient treated with antithyroid drugs. The rearrangement links TRBV28 to TRBJ2-2; TRBD1 is a possible D gene (5 bases). CDR3 coding DNA: TGTGCCAGCAGTTTAGAACAGGCTGGCGGGGAGCTGTTTTTT. Translated: CASSLEQAGGELFF.